The 21 T cell receptor beta chains below come from one sample, sequenced in a study of blood T cell repertoires in COVID-19. Produced via immunoSEQ multiplex PCR; TCRdb's table is partial and in-frame only. This sample has just over 350,000 clones, with roughly nine tenths found just once. Specimen: PBMCs or T cells enriched from blood (not recorded which). All receptors derive from a woman aged 30 to 39 who had recovered from COVID-19.

The chain has TRBV6-5 and TRBJ1-6; D call uncertain. This CDR3 is 15 amino acids long. V was clipped by 0 bases and J by 6 bases, with 9 bases between them. Germline values: CDR1 MNHEY, CDR2 SVGAGI. Here the CDR3 reads CASSYSTAGNSPLHF. CDR3 DNA sequence: TGTGCCAGCAGTTACTCTACAGCCGGTAATTCACCCCTCCACTTT.

This clone was picked up a small number of times. V usage is TRBV27 and J usage is TRBJ1-2; D is unresolved. In germline, CDR1 is MNHEY, CDR2 SMNVEV (reference sequence). V dropped 5 bases and J dropped 6 bases, with 13 bases sitting between them. The CDR3 runs to 13 residues. The CDR3 DNA is TGTGCCAGCAGTATCGGACTAGATGATGGCTACACCTTC. Amino acid sequence: CASSIGLDDGYTF.

J is TRBJ2-7 and V is TRBV30; 10 nucleotides line up with TRBD1. CDR3 length: 12 amino acids. The junction had 4 bases not matched to a gene; V was cut back by 2 bases and J by 9 bases. Germline CDR1 GTSNPN, CDR2 SVGIG (reference sequence). CDR3 loop: CAWSKTGGRQYF. The CDR3 DNA is TGTGCCTGGAGTAAGACAGGGGGCCGGCAGTACTTC.

This chain uses TRBV27 with TRBJ1-1; TRBD1 aligns across 8 bases. The CDR3 has 15 residues. The ends lost 2 bases at V and 4 bases at J; junction bases unmatched: 6. Germline-derived CDR1 and CDR2 are MNHEY and SMNVEV (reference sequence). CDR3 in DNA: TGTGCCAGCAGTTTAAGTCAGGGGGCCACCACTGAAGCTTTCTTT. It yields the protein CASSLSQGATTEAFF.

This clone was counted only a few times. The chain uses TRBV27 and TRBJ2-4; D possibly corresponds to TRBD1 (6 bases). The CDR3 spans 14 residues. V lost 8 bases to trimming and J lost 7 bases, with 18 bases between them. Germline values: CDR1 MNHEY, CDR2 SMNVEV (reference sequence). The CDR3 sequence: CASRHRDTWNIQYF. In DNA form, the CDR3 reads TGTGCCAGCCGCCACCGGGACACTTGGAACATTCAGTACTTC.

The rearrangement links TRBV28 to TRBJ1-1, with D tentatively TRBD1 (5 bases). The germline V and J ends were trimmed by 8 bases and 7 bases, with 17 bases remaining between them. Germline CDR1 reads MDHEN; CDR2 reads SYDVKM. The CDR3 runs 13 residues. The CDR3 DNA reads as TGTGCCAGCGGGGCACCTGAGGCCAGTGAAGCTTTCTTT. This sequence encodes CASGAPEASEAFF.

This chain connects TRBV4-2 to TRBJ2-2; possible D gene TRBD1, 5 bases. Germline V CDR1 and CDR2: LGHNA, YNFKEQ. Trimming removed 3 bases at V and 1 base at J, with 9 bases between. CDR3 length: 15 amino acids. The CDR3 loop is CASSQEDRNTGELFF. DNA for the CDR3: TGTGCCAGCAGCCAGGAAGACAGGAACACCGGGGAGCTGTTTTTT.

V and J are TRBV6-1 and TRBJ1-3; D gene uncertain. The CDR3 totals 18 residues. Trimming left V 4 bases short and J 0 bases short, with 19 bases between. From germline, CDR1 is MNHNS and CDR2 SASEGT. The CDR3 sequence is CASSVNSVDSSSGNTIYF. The CDR3 region has the DNA TGTGCCAGCAGTGTCAACTCCGTGGACTCTTCCTCTGGAAACACCATATATTTT.

The chain employs TRBV28 and TRBJ2-3; D gene ambiguous. The CDR3 covers 13 residues. Germline-derived CDR1 and CDR2 are MDHEN and SYDVKM. V was pared by 3 bases and J by 2 bases, with 6 bases between. CDR3 protein: CASSLQVTDTQYF. The DNA of the CDR3 is TGTGCCAGCAGTTTGCAGGTCACAGATACGCAGTATTTT.

DNA for the CDR3: TGTGCCAGCAGCCTACTAGCGGTCAGCTCCTACGAGCAGTACTTC. Encoded protein: CASSLLAVSSYEQYF. The gene calls are TRBV5-5 and TRBJ2-7, with TRBD2 identical over 8 bases. In germline, CDR1 is SGHKS, CDR2 YYEKEE (reference sequence). V lost 4 bases, J lost 0 bases, and 6 bases stayed unmatched. The CDR3 covers 15 residues.

J is TRBJ2-1 and V is TRBV27, with 7 bases that match TRBD1. The germline CDR1 and CDR2 sequences are MNHEY and SMNVEV (reference sequence). The CDR3 totals 16 residues. J gave up 4 bases and V 3 bases, and 9 bases lay outside the gene matches. The CDR3 DNA is TGTGCCAGCAGTTTTTCAGGGGGTGGACTTTACAATGAGCAGTTCTTC. It yields the protein CASSFSGGGLYNEQFF.

This clone was recorded a few times. The rearrangement joins TRBV2 to TRBJ1-5; D is possibly TRBD1 (6 bases). V dropped 3 bases and J dropped 4 bases, with 10 bases sitting between them. In germline, CDR1 is SNHLY, CDR2 FYNNEI. This CDR3 region has 14 residues. CDR3 loop: CASSDLRGNQPQHF. The CDR3 DNA is TGTGCCAGCAGTGACCTCAGGGGAAATCAGCCCCAGCATTTT.

The chain joins TRBV6-5 to TRBJ2-2, with a tentative D call TRBD1 (6 bases). Looked up from germline, CDR1 is MNHEY and CDR2 is SVGAGI. The V gene lost 5 bases and the J gene lost 3 bases, with 10 bases spanning the gap. This CDR3 has 14 residues. Here the CDR3 DNA reads TGTGCCAGCAGTACGGACAGCTACACCGGGGAGCTGTTTTTT. Translating gives CASSTDSYTGELFF.

This sequence joins TRBV27 and TRBJ2-1, with 9 bases aligning to TRBD2. Germline CDR1 MNHEY, CDR2 SMNVEV (reference sequence). This CDR3 has 15 residues. The junction had 8 bases not matched to a gene; V was cut back by 2 bases and J by 9 bases. DNA for the CDR3: TGTGCCAGCAGTTTACTAGCGGGAATTCGGGGTGAGCAGTTCTTC. Translation gives CASSLLAGIRGEQFF.

This clone was seen once. V usage is TRBV5-1 and J usage is TRBJ2-7; 10 positions agree with TRBD1. This CDR3 has 14 amino acids. V lost 1 base and J lost 5; bases outside the gene matches: 3. Germline CDR1 SGHRS, CDR2 YFSETQ. The CDR3 loop reads CASSLTDRGDEQYF. The DNA for the CDR3 is TGCGCCAGCAGCTTGACGGACAGGGGGGACGAGCAGTACTTC.

The rearrangement uses TRBV20-1 and TRBJ1-2; maybe TRBD1 (5 bases). V lost 6 bases, J lost 4 bases, and 9 bases lay in between. The CDR3 sequence is 11 residues long. Germline loops: CDR1 DFQATT, CDR2 SNEGSKA (reference sequence). CDR3 nucleotides: TGCAGTGCCAGGGAGGGCTATGGCTACACCTTC. Translating it yields CSAREGYGYTF.

J is TRBJ2-1 and V is TRBV18; TRBD1 matches 8 bases. This CDR3 comprises 15 residues. Trimming at V came to 6 bases and at J to 5 bases, leaving 9 bases not matched to a gene. Germline V gene lookup returns CDR1 KGHSH and CDR2 LQKENI. The CDR3 is CASSPQGARDNEQFF. CDR3 DNA: TGTGCCAGCTCGCCCCAGGGGGCGCGGGACAATGAGCAGTTCTTC.

The genes are TRBV19 and TRBJ2-2; 9 positions match TRBD1. The germline V gene encodes CDR1 LNHDA and CDR2 SQIVND (reference sequence). V lost 6 bases to trimming and J lost 3 bases; unmatched junction nucleotides: 8. The CDR3 extends over 16 amino acids. For the CDR3, the DNA is TGTGCCAGTAGCCCCAGGGGGACAGGGCACACCGGGGAGCTGTTTTTT. Its protein is CASSPRGTGHTGELFF. The variable domain in full, with the rest retrieved from reference TRBV19 and TRBJ2-2, is DGGITQSPKYLFRKEGQNVTLSCEQNLNHDAMYWYRQDPGQGLRLIYYSQIVNDFQKGDIAEGYSVSREKKESFPLTVTSAQKNPTAFYLCASSPRGTGHTGELFFGEGSRLTVL.

The rearrangement links TRBV15 to TRBJ2-1, with a tentative D call TRBD2 (7 bases). Trimming pared 5 bases from V and 7 bases from J, leaving 18 bases between. The CDR3 sequence is 15 residues long. Germline V gene sequence: CDR1 LNHNV, CDR2 YYDKDF (reference sequence). Here the CDR3 DNA reads TGTGCCACCAGCCCCGGGGCGGGGGCTTGGAATGAGCAGTTCTTC. As protein: CATSPGAGAWNEQFF.

Note on this clone: The junction differs from germline at one of its ends, possibly a read error. J is TRBJ2-1 and V is TRBV27, with 7 bases identical to TRBD1. The CDR3 contains 15 residues. The V gene's germline CDR1 is MNHEY and CDR2 SMNVEV (reference sequence). The CDR3 region is CASSLSRQGPNEQFF. CDR3 bases: TGTGCCAGCAGCTTATCAAGACAGGGCCCCAATGAGCAGTTCTTC.

Regarding this clone: At one of its ends the junction is not consistent with the germline gene, which may arise from a read error. The rearrangement joins TRBV7-7 to TRBJ2-7; perhaps TRBD2 as D (6 bases). The CDR3 extends over 15 amino acids. CDR1 SSHAT and CDR2 FNYEAQ come from the germline V gene (reference sequence). CDR3 sequence: CASSLGLNPTYEQYF. The DNA of the CDR3 is TGTGCTAGCAGCCTGGGACTTAATCCAACCTACGAGCAGTACTTC.